These 8 T cell receptor beta chains originate from one sample sequenced in a study of blood T cell repertoires in COVID-19. Some clones are missing from TCRdb's copy, which holds only in-frame ones; the method was immunoSEQ multiplex PCR. This table holds approximately 150,000 clones, 84% found once. Specimen: PBMCs or T cells enriched from blood (not recorded which). The receptors were sampled from a woman aged 45 to 65 who had recovered from COVID-19.

This sequence joins TRBV6-1 and TRBJ2-1; no firm D call. This CDR3 has 11 amino acids. In germline, CDR1 is MNHNS, CDR2 SASEGT. V was shortened by 3 bases and J by 10 bases, with 7 bases between the two germline ends. The CDR3 protein is CASSDRAEQFF. For the CDR3, the DNA is TGTGCCAGCAGTGATCGAGCGGAGCAGTTCTTC.

The rearrangement joins TRBV6-5 to TRBJ2-1, with D maybe TRBD1 (5 bases). Germline CDR1 is MNHEY and CDR2 is SVGAGI. The CDR3 is 13 amino acids. Trimming removed 7 bases from V and 4 bases from J, with 11 bases in between. CDR3 nucleotides: TGTGCCAGCACCCAGGGCAAGTACAATGAGCAGTTCTTC. It codes for CASTQGKYNEQFF.

This chain joins TRBV3-1 (or the pseudogene TRBV3-2) and TRBJ2-5; 13 bases are shared with TRBD2. The CDR3 extends over 16 amino acids. V lost 4 bases, J lost 5 bases, and 7 bases stayed unmatched. Germline CDR1 LGHDT, CDR2 YNNKEL (reference sequence). The DNA of the CDR3 is TGTGCCAGCAGCCCACCGGGACTAGCGGGGTACGAGACCCAGTACTTC. Residues: CASSPPGLAGYETQYF.

CDR3 residues: CASSLARPGGVGTEAFF. The CDR3 nucleotides read TGCGCCAGCAGCTTGGCTCGGCCAGGGGGTGTTGGCACTGAAGCTTTCTTT. This chain joins TRBV5-1 and TRBJ1-1; 7 nucleotides agree with TRBD1. This CDR3 contains 17 residues. From germline, CDR1 is SGHRS and CDR2 YFSETQ. V trimming: 0 bases; J trimming: 4 bases; junction bases outside the gene matches: 12. The full variable domain, completed using reference TRBV5-1 and TRBJ1-1, is KAGVTQTPRYLIKTRGQQVTLSCSPISGHRSVSWYQQTPGQGLQFLFEYFSETQRNKGNFPGRFSGRQFSNSRSEMNVSTLELGDSALYLCASSLARPGGVGTEAFFGQGTRLTVV.

V and J are TRBV9 and TRBJ2-2; weak D call: TRBD2 (6 bases). The CDR3 has 14 amino acids. The ends were cut back, 0 bases at V and 4 bases at J, with 7 bases in the middle. CDR1 is SGDLS and CDR2 is YYNGEE in the germline V gene. Here the CDR3 DNA reads TGTGCCAGCAGCGTAGGCGGGACCACCGGGGAGCTGTTTTTT. Its translation is CASSVGGTTGELFF.

This chain connects TRBV18 to TRBJ2-5; 7 nucleotides line up with TRBD2. The CDR3 loop spans 17 amino acids. V dropped 2 bases and J dropped 2; count of bases not matched to a gene: 11. Germline CDR1 and CDR2: KGHSH and LQKENI. The CDR3 here is CASSPWFSGATQETQYF. The CDR3 coding sequence is TGTGCCAGCTCACCATGGTTCAGCGGGGCTACTCAAGAGACCCAGTACTTC. Variable domain in full (rest from reference TRBV18 and TRBJ2-5): NAGVMQNPRHLVRRRGQEARLRCSPMKGHSHVYWYRQLPEEGLKFMVYLQKENIIDESGMPKERFSAEFPKEGPSILRIQQVVRGDSAAYFCASSPWFSGATQETQYFGPGTRLLVL.

The chain uses TRBV11-1 and TRBJ2-2; maybe TRBD2 (5 bases). Per germline, CDR1 SGHAT and CDR2 FQDESV (reference sequence). Deletions cut 2 bases from V and 5 bases from J, with 12 bases between. This CDR3 is 15 amino acids long. The CDR3 region is CASSLSGSLTGELFF. The CDR3 DNA reads as TGTGCCAGCAGCTTATCGGGGTCTCTAACCGGGGAGCTGTTTTTT.

The rearrangement links TRBV28 to TRBJ1-5; tentatively, D is TRBD1 (5 bases). This CDR3 comprises 16 residues. Germline loops: CDR1 MDHEN, CDR2 SYDVKM. Trimming left V 1 base short and J 7 bases short, with 17 bases between. The CDR3 region has the DNA TGTGCCAGCAGTTTATCAGTCTGGGGCAGGGCGCAGCCCCAGCATTTT. Translation gives CASSLSVWGRAQPQHF.